The T cell receptor beta chain described here comes from a study of T-cell reconstitution after alpha-beta-depleted transplantation in children. Overall study results and limits: The main origin of T-cell counts and diversity one year after transplant was newly produced T cells. High day-60 TCRbeta diversity in some patients came from surviving recipient T cells and thymic progenitors. The study reportedly traced alpha-beta T cells about two months after transplant to several hundred expanded graft clones.

It was with unique molecular identifiers that the TCRbeta library was prepared. TCRdb re-called the PCR reads through MiXCR, storing one row per CDR3 protein. The sample consists of about 300,000 distinct CDR3 sequences, almost 8% of them appearing once. Notes on this clonotype: What it recognizes is unknown.

The CDR3 runs to 15 residues. Germline CDR1 reads MNHEY; CDR2 reads SMNVEV (reference sequence). V lost 4 bases and J lost 10; bases outside the gene matches: 6. The rearrangement uses TRBV27 and TRBJ2-1, with 14 bases lining up with TRBD2. The sequencing used peripheral blood, collected 360 days after TCRalphabeta/CD19-depleted stem cell transplant. The clonotype originates from a female patient aged 2-10 years who had a stem cell transplant for Fanconi anemia, so the T cells may come from the graft donor. The CDR3 here is CASSSGTSGGREQFF. CDR3 in DNA: TGTGCCAGCAGTTCCGGGACTAGCGGGGGTAGAGAGCAGTTCTTC.